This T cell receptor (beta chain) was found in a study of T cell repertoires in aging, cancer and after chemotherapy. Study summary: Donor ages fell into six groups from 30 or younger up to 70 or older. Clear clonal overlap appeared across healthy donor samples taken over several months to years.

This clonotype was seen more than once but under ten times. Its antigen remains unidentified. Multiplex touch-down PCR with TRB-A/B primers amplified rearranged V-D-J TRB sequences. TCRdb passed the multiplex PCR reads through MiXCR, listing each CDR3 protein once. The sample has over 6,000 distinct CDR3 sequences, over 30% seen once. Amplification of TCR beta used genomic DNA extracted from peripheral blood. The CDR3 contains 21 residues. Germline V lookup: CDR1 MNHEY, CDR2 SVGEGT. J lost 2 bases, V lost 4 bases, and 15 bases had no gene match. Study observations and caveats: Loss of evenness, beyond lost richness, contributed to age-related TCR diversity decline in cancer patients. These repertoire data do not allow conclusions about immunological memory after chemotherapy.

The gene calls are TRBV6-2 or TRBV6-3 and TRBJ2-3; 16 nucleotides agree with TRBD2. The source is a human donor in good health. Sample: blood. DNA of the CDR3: TGTGCCAGCAGTTCCCACCCGCCGGGACTAGCGGGGGGGCGCGTCACAGATACGCAGTATTTT. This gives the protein CASSSHPPGLAGGRVTDTQYF.